This T cell receptor beta chain was documented in a study of T cell responses to AZD1222 COVID-19 vaccine. Study results and limitations: Vaccination with two AZD1222 doses was followed by a rise in Spike-specific TCR breadth and depth. The repertoires were collected only after the peak T cell response.

V shed 2 bases and J shed 0 bases, with 8 bases lying between them. The CDR3 runs 14 residues. The germline CDR1 and CDR2 sequences are SGHNT and YYREEE (reference sequence). Assay: immunoSEQ multiplex PCR; the TCRdb copy retains only in-frame clones and omits some. The sample records 110,000 to 150,000 clones, under 95% being singletons. In the case of this clone: What it recognizes is unknown.

The origin of this receptor is an adult who received the AZD1222 COVID-19 vaccine. The sample in question was peripheral blood, obtained 28 days after the second AZD1222 dose. V usage is TRBV5-4 and J usage is TRBJ1-1, with D possibly matching TRBD1 (5 bases). The CDR3 DNA reads TGTGCCAGCAGCTTCTCAGGGTTGAACACTGAAGCTTTCTTT. Its protein product is CASSFSGLNTEAFF.